These 24 T cell receptor beta chains originate from one sample sequenced in a study of T cells after yellow fever vaccination. MiXCR was run by TCRdb on the 5' RACE reads, yielding one entry per CDR3 protein. The sample holds over 110,000 distinct CDR3 sequences, 7.7% seen once. The source material was CD4+ T cells sorted from PBMCs, sampled 5 days after the yellow fever booster vaccination. The source is a man aged 30 to 39 who received the YFV17D yellow fever vaccine.

Ten or more counts support this clonotype. This sequence joins TRBV11-1 and TRBJ2-1, with D perhaps TRBD2 (6 bases). The CDR3 sequence is 18 residues long. The germline V gene has CDR1 SGHAT and CDR2 FQDESV (reference sequence). The ends were cut back, 4 bases at V and 4 bases at J, with 23 bases in the middle. CDR3 protein: CASSSSGLQRGSYNEQFF. The CDR3 bases are TGTGCCAGCAGCTCATCGGGACTCCAACGGGGCTCTTACAATGAGCAGTTCTTC.

The CDR3 protein is CACCLGWGRTSGIGETQYF. The DNA of the CDR3 is TGTGCCTGCTGTTTAGGGTGGGGCCGTACTAGCGGGATCGGGGAGACCCAGTACTTC. The chain links TRBV6-2 or TRBV6-3 to TRBJ2-5, with 10 bases lining up with TRBD2. V was clipped by 11 bases and J by 5 bases; unmatched bases: 26. The CDR3 totals 19 residues. Germline V CDR1 and CDR2: MNHEY, SVGEGT.

This clonotype was seen many times. J is TRBJ2-3 and V is TRBV20-1; tentative D call: TRBD2 (6 bases). This CDR3 comprises 13 residues. V gave up 6 bases and J gave up 4 bases, with 14 bases separating them. Germline CDR1 DFQATT, CDR2 SNEGSKA (reference sequence). The CDR3 region is CSANKEGPDTQYF. In DNA, the CDR3 is TGCAGTGCCAACAAGGAGGGCCCAGATACGCAGTATTTT.

This clonotype showed up just a few times. The chain couples TRBV19 to TRBJ1-2; D unclear. This CDR3 region has 13 residues. V shed 6 bases and J shed 6 bases, with 14 bases lying between them. Germline V gives CDR1 LNHDA, CDR2 SQIVND (reference sequence). In DNA form, the CDR3 reads TGTGCCAGTAGCCCACGAGGTGCCGATGGCTACACCTTC. This translates into CASSPRGADGYTF.

This clonotype was counted ten times or more. The chain joins TRBV5-1 to TRBJ2-1; weak D call: TRBD2 (6 bases). CDR1 and CDR2 (germline): SGHRS, YFSETQ. CDR3 length: 16 residues. Trimming cost V 3 bases and J 0 bases, with 13 bases left between them. The CDR3 loop is CASSSGLLSSYNEQFF. The CDR3 DNA reads TGCGCCAGCAGCTCGGGACTCCTGAGCTCCTACAATGAGCAGTTCTTC.

A word on this clonotype: Possible read error: a much larger clone is one base away. V gene TRBV20-1 combines with J gene TRBJ2-7, with D maybe TRBD2 (5 bases). V was cut by 1 base and J by 8 bases, with 9 bases left in between. The CDR3 runs 11 residues. Germline CDR1 DFQATT, CDR2 SNEGSKA (reference sequence). CDR3 DNA: TGCAGTGCTAGAGGGTCGGGGAAGCAGTACTTC. Translating gives CSARGSGKQYF.

This clonotype was detected ten times or more. The chain combines TRBV6-5 with TRBJ1-1; maybe TRBD1 (5 bases). CDR3 size: 13 residues. The V gene lost 7 bases and the J gene lost 1 base, with 10 bases spanning the gap. The germline V gene has CDR1 MNHEY and CDR2 SVGAGI. The CDR3 DNA follows: TGTGCCAGCAAACAGGTTACGAACACTGAAGCTTTCTTT. It is translated as CASKQVTNTEAFF.

This clonotype came up many times. This chain's CDR3 is CASSLNFPNEQFF. In nucleotides, the CDR3 is TGTGCCAGCAGCCTCAACTTTCCCAATGAGCAGTTCTTC. V usage is TRBV7-3 and J usage is TRBJ2-1; the D is unclear. Per germline, CDR1 SGHTA and CDR2 FQGTGA. This CDR3 has 13 amino acids. V was pared by 5 bases and J by 6 bases, with 11 bases between.

This clonotype was observed at least ten times. This sequence joins TRBV5-1 and TRBJ2-4; 7 bases are a match to TRBD1. This CDR3 contains 13 residues. The germline V gene has CDR1 SGHRS and CDR2 YFSETQ. V was clipped by 5 bases and J by 5 bases; unmatched bases: 4. The CDR3 reads CASRGQVENIQYF. The DNA of the CDR3 is TGCGCCAGCAGAGGACAGGTCGAAAACATTCAGTACTTC.

In this sample, this clonotype turned up many times. The rearrangement uses TRBV27 and TRBJ2-7, with 10 bases matching TRBD2. The CDR3 runs to 17 residues. The germline V gene has CDR1 MNHEY and CDR2 SMNVEV (reference sequence). Losses at the gene ends were 3 bases for V and 6 bases for J; bases not matched to a gene: 14. The CDR3 DNA sequence: TGTGCCAGCAGTTTCGAATATCGCGGGACTAGCGACGCCGAGCAGTACTTC. Its protein is CASSFEYRGTSDAEQYF.

V and J are TRBV28 and TRBJ1-1, with no clear D. CDR1 and CDR2 from the germline V gene are MDHEN and SYDVKM. The CDR3 runs 12 residues. V lost 7 bases and J 4 bases, leaving 10 bases between the germline ends. The CDR3 reads CASKRAVTEAFF. As DNA, the CDR3 is TGTGCCAGCAAAAGGGCTGTCACTGAAGCTTTCTTT.

The chain recombines TRBV20-1 with TRBJ2-3; 11 bases match TRBD2. CDR3 length equals 15 residues. The germline gives CDR1 DFQATT, CDR2 SNEGSKA (reference sequence). V lost 6 bases to trimming and J lost 5 bases; unmatched junction nucleotides: 10. The CDR3 bases are TGCAGTGCATCGGGACTAGCGGAAAGTATAGATACGCAGTATTTT. Its translation: CSASGLAESIDTQYF.

This clonotype appeared many times. This chain connects TRBV9 to TRBJ2-7; 13 nucleotides line up with TRBD2. The V gene's germline CDR1 is SGDLS and CDR2 YYNGEE. The CDR3 has 16 amino acids. After removal of 3 bases from V and 6 bases from J, the junction contained 9 bases not matched to a gene. The CDR3: CASSAQLAGGPLEQYF. The CDR3 DNA reads as TGTGCCAGCAGCGCTCAACTAGCGGGAGGGCCGCTCGAGCAGTACTTC.

Comments on this clonotype: Since a much larger clone is just one base distant, this may be a read error. The chain has TRBV18 and TRBJ2-7; weak D call: TRBD2 (6 bases). V lost 3 bases to trimming and J lost 6 bases, with 18 bases between them. The CDR3 has 15 amino acids. The V gene's germline CDR1 is KGHSH and CDR2 LQKENI. CDR3: CASSPPSWRASEQYF. CDR3 nucleotide sequence: TGTGCCAGCTCACCTCCTAGCTGGAGGGCCTCCGAGCAGTACTTC.

In its sample, this clonotype was seen many times. The J gene is TRBJ2-3, the V gene TRBV28, with 10 bases matching TRBD2. Germline V gene data show CDR1 as MDHEN and CDR2 as SYDVKM. The trim removed 6 bases at V and 2 bases at J, leaving 5 bases unmatched. The CDR3 runs to 15 residues. The CDR3, as DNA: TGTGCCAGCAGCCCAGCGGGAGGGCCCACAGATACGCAGTATTTT. Residues: CASSPAGGPTDTQYF. Using reference TRBV28 and TRBJ2-3 for the parts outside the CDR3, the full variable domain is DVKVTQSSRYLVKRTGEKVFLECVQDMDHENMFWYRQDPGLGLRLIYFSYDVKMKEKGDIPEGYSVSREKKERFSLILESASTNQTSMYLCASSPAGGPTDTQYFGPGTRLTVL.

This clonotype was seen at least ten times. The chain links TRBV6-4 to TRBJ1-2; the D gene is possibly TRBD1 (5 bases). The CDR3 is 15 amino acids. V lost 6 bases, J lost 4 bases, and 18 bases lay in between. Germline V gene lookup returns CDR1 MRHNA and CDR2 SNTAGT. The CDR3 loop reads CASSGVYRDRYGYTF. For the CDR3, the DNA is TGTGCCAGCAGCGGGGTGTACCGGGACCGCTATGGCTACACCTTC.

This clonotype was counted ten times or more. V usage is TRBV20-1 and J usage is TRBJ2-1; D uncertain. Germline-derived CDR1 and CDR2 are DFQATT and SNEGSKA (reference sequence). V dropped 0 bases and J dropped 4 bases, with 16 bases sitting between them. This CDR3 is built from 16 residues. The CDR3: CSAREARAEPYNEQFF. The CDR3 nucleotides read TGCAGTGCTAGAGAAGCCCGGGCGGAACCTTACAATGAGCAGTTCTTC.

About this clonotype: This may be a read error: a much more frequent sequence differs by one nucleotide. The J gene is TRBJ2-1, the V gene TRBV20-1; D may match TRBD1 or TRBD2 (6 bases each). The CDR3 is 14 residues long. Germline loops: CDR1 DFQATT, CDR2 SNEGSKA (reference sequence). V was trimmed by 6 bases and J by 10 bases, leaving 22 bases between them. CDR3 amino acids: CSALGSGAAREQFF. DNA of the CDR3: TGCAGTGCCCTGGGGTCGGGGGCCGCTCGGGAGCAGTTCTTC.

This clonotype showed up many times. The chain links TRBV7-2 to TRBJ2-4; 7 nucleotides align to TRBD1. Germline V gene sequence: CDR1 SGHTA, CDR2 FQGNSA. Trimming removed 5 bases from V and 0 bases from J; junction bases left unmatched: 7. The CDR3 consists of 16 residues. The CDR3 spells CASSGTGEGAKNIQYF. CDR3 nucleotides: TGTGCCAGCAGCGGCACAGGGGAAGGAGCCAAAAACATTCAGTACTTC.

This clonotype was detected a few times. The rearrangement uses TRBV30 and TRBJ1-1; a possible D gene is TRBD1 (5 bases). CDR3 length: 12 residues. Germline CDR1 is GTSNPN and CDR2 is SVGIG (reference sequence). V was shortened by 6 bases and J by 4 bases, with 12 bases between the two germline ends. In nucleotides, the CDR3 is TGTGCCTGCGGGAGGGGAGGCACTGAAGCTTTCTTT. Protein product: CACGRGGTEAFF. Based on the CDR3 plus reference TRBV30 and TRBJ1-1, the full variable domain is SQTIHQWPATLVQPVGSPLSLECTVEGTSNPNLYWYRQAAGRGLQLLFYSVGIGQISSEVPQNLSASRPQDRQFILSSKKLLLSDSGFYLCACGRGGTEAFFGQGTRLTVV.

This clonotype came up a few times. This chain joins TRBV20-1 and TRBJ2-4; 7 nucleotides match TRBD1. The ends lost 4 bases at V and 1 base at J; junction bases unmatched: 10. The CDR3 consists of 16 residues. Germline V gene sequence: CDR1 DFQATT, CDR2 SNEGSKA (reference sequence). The CDR3 sequence is CSAITPGQRAKNIQYF. CDR3 nucleotides: TGCAGTGCTATTACCCCGGGACAGAGGGCCAAAAACATTCAGTACTTC.

This clonotype was seen more than once but under ten times. The DNA is left out, because the CDR3 cannot be placed on it with certainty; the CDR3 is given as TCRdb lists it. This rearrangement joins TRBV20-1 to TRBJ2-3; the tabulated D call, TRBD2, remains unverified against the DNA. Germline V CDR1 and CDR2: DFQATT, SNEGSKA (reference sequence). The CDR3 region is 14 residues in length, termini included. The CDR3 loop is CSTSGALSTDTQYF.

The sample holds many counts of this clonotype. CDR3: CASSLEPLGDNEQFF. CDR3 bases: TGTGCCAGCAGCCTCGAACCCCTGGGGGACAATGAGCAGTTCTTC. J is TRBJ2-1 and V is TRBV6-4; D is tentatively TRBD1 or TRBD2 (5 bases each). Trimming left V 6 bases short and J 5 bases short, with 17 bases between. The CDR3 runs 15 residues. Germline CDR1 MRHNA, CDR2 SNTAGT.

In this sample, this clonotype turned up many times. V is TRBV3-1 and J is TRBJ2-7; TRBD2 matches 7 bases. Per germline, CDR1 LGHDT and CDR2 YNNKEL (reference sequence). The trim removed 1 base at V and 7 bases at J, leaving 7 bases unmatched. The CDR3 runs to 14 residues. The CDR3: CASSQGAGAREQYF. CDR3 nucleotides: TGTGCCAGCAGCCAAGGCGCGGGAGCACGGGAGCAGTACTTC.